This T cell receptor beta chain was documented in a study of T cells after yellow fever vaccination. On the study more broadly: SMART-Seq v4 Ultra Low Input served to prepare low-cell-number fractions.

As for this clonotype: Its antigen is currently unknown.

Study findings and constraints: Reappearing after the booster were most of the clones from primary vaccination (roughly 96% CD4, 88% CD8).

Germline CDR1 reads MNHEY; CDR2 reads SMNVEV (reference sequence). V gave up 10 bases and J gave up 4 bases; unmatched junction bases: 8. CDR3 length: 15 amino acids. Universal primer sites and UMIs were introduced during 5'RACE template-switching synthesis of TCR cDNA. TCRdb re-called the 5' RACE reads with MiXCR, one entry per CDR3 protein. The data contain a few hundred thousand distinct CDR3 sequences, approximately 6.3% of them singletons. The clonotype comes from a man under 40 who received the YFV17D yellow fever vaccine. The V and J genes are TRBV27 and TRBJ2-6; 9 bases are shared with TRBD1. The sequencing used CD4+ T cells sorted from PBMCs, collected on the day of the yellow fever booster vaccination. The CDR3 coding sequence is TGTGCCACCAAAGGACAGGGGAACGGGGCCAACGTCCTGACTTTC. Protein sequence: CATKGQGNGANVLTF.